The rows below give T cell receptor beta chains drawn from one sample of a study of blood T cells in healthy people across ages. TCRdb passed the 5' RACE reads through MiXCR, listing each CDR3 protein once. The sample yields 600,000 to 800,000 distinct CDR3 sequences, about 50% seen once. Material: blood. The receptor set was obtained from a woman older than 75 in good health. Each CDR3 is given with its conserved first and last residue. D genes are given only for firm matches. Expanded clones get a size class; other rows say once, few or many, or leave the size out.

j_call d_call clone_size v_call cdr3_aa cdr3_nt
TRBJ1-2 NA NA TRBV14 CASSQGERGRGYTF TGTGCCAGCAGCCAAGGGGAGAGGGGAAGAGGCTACACCTTC
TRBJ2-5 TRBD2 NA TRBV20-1 CSARLAGMETQYF TGCAGTGCTAGACTAGCGGGAATGGAGACCCAGTACTTC
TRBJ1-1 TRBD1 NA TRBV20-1 CSARKGAGNTEAFF TGCAGTGCTAGGAAGGGGGCAGGGAACACTGAAGCTTTCTTT
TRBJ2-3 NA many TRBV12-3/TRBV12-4 CASSLEGNTQYF TGTGCCAGCAGTTTAGAGGGGAATACGCAGTATTTT
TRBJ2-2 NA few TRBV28 CASSILGPVNTGELFF TGTGCCAGCAGCATCCTGGGACCCGTGAACACCGGGGAGCTGTTTTTT
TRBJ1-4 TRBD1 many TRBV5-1 CASSRGTDEKLFF TGCGCCAGCAGCCGCGGGACAGATGAAAAACTGTTTTTT
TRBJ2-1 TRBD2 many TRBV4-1 CASSQRGLAVYNEQFF TGCGCCAGCAGCCAGCGGGGACTAGCGGTGTACAATGAGCAGTTCTTC
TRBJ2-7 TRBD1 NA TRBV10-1 CASNPGTGNEQYF TGCGCCAGCAATCCTGGGACAGGCAACGAGCAGTACTTC
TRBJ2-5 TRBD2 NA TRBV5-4 CASSSGTSVETQYF TGTGCCAGCAGCAGCGGGACTTCGGTGGAGACCCAGTACTTC
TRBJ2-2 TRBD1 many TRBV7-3 CASSPGGTGELFF TGTGCCAGCAGCCCAGGGGGTACCGGGGAGCTGTTTTTT
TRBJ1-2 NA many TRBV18 CASSPQRGGFDTF TGTGCCAGCTCACCGCAGCGGGGGGGATTTGACACCTTC
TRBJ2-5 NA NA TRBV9 CTSSGEETQYF TGTACCAGCAGCGGAGAAGAGACCCAGTACTTC
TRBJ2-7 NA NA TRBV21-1 CASSKATRGQGLDEQYF TGTGCCAGCAGCAAAGCCACGAGGGGACAGGGTCTAGACGAGCAGTACTTC
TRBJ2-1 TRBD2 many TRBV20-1 CSVLTSGISYNEQFF TGCAGTGTCCTGACTAGCGGAATCTCCTACAATGAGCAGTTCTTC
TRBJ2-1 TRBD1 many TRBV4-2 CASSQVDRDPYNEQFF TGTGCCAGCAGCCAAGTGGACAGGGACCCCTACAATGAGCAGTTCTTC
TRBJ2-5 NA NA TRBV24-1 CATSSTRRSVPYEQYF TGTGCCACCAGCTCGACCCGAAGATCCGTCCCATATGAGCAGTACTTC
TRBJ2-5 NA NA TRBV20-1 CSARGGAQETQYF TGCAGTGCTAGAGGGGGGGCCCAAGAGACCCAGTACTTC
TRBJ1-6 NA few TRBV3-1 CASSVPNSPLHF TGTGCCAGCAGCGTTCCAAATTCACCCCTCCACTTT
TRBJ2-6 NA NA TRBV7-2 CASSLCMISGANVLTF TGTGCCAGCAGCTTATGCATGATATCTGGGGCCAACGTCCTGACTTTC
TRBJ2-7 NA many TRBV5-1 CASGTYYEQYF TGCGCCAGCGGGACTTACTACGAGCAGTACTTC
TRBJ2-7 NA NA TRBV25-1 CASSESSRGSEQYF TGTGCCAGCAGTGAATCCTCGCGGGGAAGCGAGCAGTACTTC
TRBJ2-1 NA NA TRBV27 CASRLELTQQSEQFF TGTGCCAGCAGACTAGAGTTGACGCAACAGAGTGAGCAGTTCTTC
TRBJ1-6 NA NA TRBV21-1 CASRLSHRDSTSSPLHF TGTGCCAGCCGCCTTAGTCATCGGGACAGCACTTCCTCACCCCTCCACTTT